This T cell receptor beta chain was captured in a study of tumor-infiltrating lymphocytes in primary liver carcinoma. Overall study: Stage T1-T3 N0M0 tumors measured roughly 4.2 to 10 cm at most. Roughly 3.5 to 7.5 million productive TCRbeta reads came from each sample, comparable across tissue types.

With approximately 470 ng total RNA as template and a constant-region primer, TCR beta cDNA was made. TCR beta libraries came from three nested multiplex PCR rounds using slightly modified ARM-PCR. Forward primers for TRBV1-TRBV30 and a C-beta reverse primer served the first two PCR rounds, at 10 cycles each. One entry per CDR3 protein results from TCRdb running MiXCR on the multiplex PCR reads. Found here are roughly 55,000 distinct CDR3 sequences, approximately 70% of them singletons; the top ten hold 55% to 70%. Whole-study results and caveats: Overlap in tumor-adjacent and tumor-blood pairs fell below that of tumor region pairs. A significantly higher top-250-clone fraction was recorded for tumors than for blood (p = 0.039).

In this sample, this clonotype turned up a few times. Its antigen is undetermined. It was from 20-30 mg of unsorted bulk tissue that RNA and DNA were co-extracted. The CDR3 is 16 residues long. Looked up from germline, CDR1 is SGHAT and CDR2 is FQNNGV. The V segment lost 2 bases and the J segment 6 bases; nucleotides outside the gene matches: 8. The source is a middle-aged man with primary liver carcinoma and hepatitis B virus infection. The sample taken for sequencing was liver tumor tissue from sampling region 2. Specified subset: tumor region T2, inferior pole. This chain joins TRBV11-2 and TRBJ2-1; 9 nucleotides align to TRBD2. The CDR3 protein is CASSLLPSGTSNEQFF. The CDR3 DNA sequence: TGTGCCAGCAGCTTACTTCCTAGCGGGACTAGCAATGAGCAGTTCTTC. The entire variable domain, with the rest obtained from reference TRBV11-2 and TRBJ2-1, is as follows: EAGVAQSPRYKIIEKRQSVAFWCNPISGHATLYWYQQILGQGPKLLIQFQNNGVVDDSQLPKDRFSAERLKGVDSTLKIQPAKLEDSAVYLCASSLLPSGTSNEQFFGPGTRLTVL.